This T cell receptor beta chain was observed in a study of blood T cell repertoires in COVID-19. Study at large: The United States, Italy and Spain provided the acute and convalescent COVID-19 samples. PBMCs, B-cell-depleted T cells, or T cells provided the cDNA or gDNA that made up the material.

This CDR3 has 16 residues. Germline loops: CDR1 LNHNV, CDR2 YYDKDF (reference sequence). V was clipped by 1 base and J by 8 bases; unmatched bases: 10. Clones were read by immunoSEQ multiplex PCR, and TCRdb kept only the in-frame ones, dropping some. The sample shows a few hundred thousand clones, approximately 88% of them seen only once. The V call is TRBV15, the J call TRBJ1-4; 7 nucleotides align to TRBD1. The specimen was peripheral blood. This clonotype was sampled from a woman aged 25 to 45 who had recovered from COVID-19. The CDR3, as DNA: TGTGCCACCAGCAGAGGATCCCCTATGGGACAGGAAAAACTGTTTTTT. Residues: CATSRGSPMGQEKLFF.